These 26 T cell receptor beta chains share one sample of origin, sequenced in a study of blood T cell repertoires in COVID-19 (dated by TCRdb to about 2020). The library was made by the immunoSEQ multiplex PCR assay. TCRdb took over this immuneACCESS table, retaining in-frame rearrangements with V and J assigned. Such tables are incomplete; in checked studies, under half of the missing clones stem from an unresolved V gene, and the remainder is unexplained. The sample includes about 78,000 clones, with roughly 80% observed a single time. About 10% of the sample belongs to the ten largest clones. Material for sequencing was peripheral blood. These receptors came from a human donor in a cohort sampled during active COVID-19.

This chain links TRBV24-1 with TRBJ2-1; 7 bases agree with TRBD1. The CDR3 consists of 17 residues. Germline trimming cut 4 bases from V and 6 bases from J; bases unmatched to any gene: 14. Germline CDR1 and CDR2: KGHDR and SFDVKD. The CDR3 sequence is CATSDPGGSQRPNEQFF. The CDR3 region has the DNA TGTGCCACCAGTGACCCAGGGGGTTCTCAGCGACCCAATGAGCAGTTCTTC.

CDR3 amino acids: CAWTPTGGNQPQHF. Written as DNA, the CDR3 is TGTGCCTGGACTCCGACAGGGGGCAATCAGCCCCAGCATTTT. This rearrangement joins TRBV30 to TRBJ1-5; 8 bases agree with TRBD1. With 4 bases clipped from V and 2 bases from J, the junction kept 4 bases outside the gene matches. The CDR3 contains 14 residues. The germline CDR1 and CDR2 sequences are GTSNPN and SVGIG (reference sequence). Based on the CDR3 plus reference TRBV30 and TRBJ1-5, the full variable domain is SQTIHQWPATLVQPVGSPLSLECTVEGTSNPNLYWYRQAAGRGLQLLFYSVGIGQISSEVPQNLSASRPQDRQFILSSKKLLLSDSGFYLCAWTPTGGNQPQHFGDGTRLSIL.

The J gene is TRBJ2-3, the V gene TRBV9, with a weak D call TRBD2 (5 bases). The ends were cut back, 0 bases at V and 0 bases at J, with 8 bases in the middle. The CDR3 consists of 15 residues. The germline gives CDR1 SGDLS, CDR2 YYNGEE. The CDR3 reads CASSVGTESTDTQYF. As DNA, the CDR3 is TGTGCCAGCAGCGTAGGGACTGAGAGCACAGATACGCAGTATTTT.

This chain's CDR3 is CASSRDSLQFTLHF. In nucleotides, the CDR3 is TGTGCCAGCAGCCGAGACAGTCTCCAATTCACCCTCCACTTT. The chain links TRBV5-5 to TRBJ1-6; D possibly corresponds to TRBD1 (5 bases). This CDR3 region has 14 residues. Between the trimmed V and J ends, which lost 4 bases and 14 bases, there was a span of 19 bases. Germline V gives CDR1 SGHKS, CDR2 YYEKEE (reference sequence). Based on the CDR3 plus reference TRBV5-5 and TRBJ1-6, the full variable domain is DAGVTQSPTHLIKTRGQQVTLRCSPISGHKSVSWYQQVLGQGPQFIFQYYEKEERGRGNFPDRFSARQFPNYSSELNVNALLLGDSALYLCASSRDSLQFTLHFGNGTRLTVT.

The chain recombines TRBV5-1 with TRBJ1-4; TRBD1 agrees at 8 bases. The V gene's germline CDR1 is SGHRS and CDR2 YFSETQ. The V gene end was trimmed by 4 bases and the J gene end by 5 bases; junction bases not matched to a gene: 16. The CDR3 spans 18 residues. The CDR3 spells CASSEGQGTTRPNEKLFF. The CDR3 nucleotides read TGCGCCAGCAGCGAAGGACAGGGAACAACAAGACCGAATGAAAAACTGTTTTTT.

The V and J genes are TRBV18 and TRBJ1-1; D gene unclear. The CDR3 runs 17 residues. Trimming removed 4 bases from V and 0 bases from J, with 18 bases in between. Germline V gene data show CDR1 as KGHSH and CDR2 as LQKENI. The CDR3 DNA follows: TGTGCCAGCTCACGACCTTGGACGGGAGTCATGAACACTGAAGCTTTCTTT. Translation: CASSRPWTGVMNTEAFF.

This clone has only one observation. The chain links TRBV7-2 to TRBJ1-2; maybe TRBD1 (6 bases). The ends were cut back, 5 bases at V and 2 bases at J, with 9 bases in the middle. CDR3 length: 13 residues. CDR1 and CDR2 (germline): SGHTA, FQGNSA. For the CDR3, the DNA is TGTGCCAGCAGCCGGGACACCAACTATGGCTACACCTTC. This translates into CASSRDTNYGYTF.

The J gene is TRBJ2-1, the V gene TRBV6-4; D is ambiguous. V was trimmed by 2 bases and J by 4 bases, leaving 6 bases between them. The CDR3 runs to 13 residues. In germline, CDR1 is MRHNA, CDR2 SNTAGT. The CDR3 DNA is TGTGCCAGCAGTGACACCGGGTACAATGAGCAGTTCTTC. It is translated as CASSDTGYNEQFF.

The CDR3 protein is CAWSVPGYDTQYF. As DNA, the CDR3 is TGTGCCTGGAGTGTCCCAGGGTATGATACGCAGTATTTT. This chain uses TRBV30 with TRBJ2-3; D may be TRBD1 (5 bases). The CDR3 contains 13 residues. Germline CDR1 GTSNPN, CDR2 SVGIG (reference sequence). Deletions cut 0 bases from V and 6 bases from J, with 10 bases between.

The V and J genes are TRBV18 and TRBJ1-1; tentatively, D is TRBD1 (5 bases). Germline V lookup: CDR1 KGHSH, CDR2 LQKENI. The CDR3 sequence is 16 residues long. Trimming removed 1 base from V and 4 bases from J, with 16 bases in between. CDR3 protein: CASSPQDGLGGTEAFF. CDR3 in DNA: TGTGCCAGCTCACCACAGGACGGACTGGGGGGCACTGAAGCTTTCTTT.

The J gene is TRBJ1-1, the V gene TRBV2; D gene uncertain. The CDR3 sequence is 14 residues long. The germline CDR1 and CDR2 sequences are SNHLY and FYNNEI. Trimming shortened V by 3 bases and J by 2 bases, and 10 bases separated the two germline ends. The CDR3: CASSDPRRNTEAFF. As DNA, the CDR3 is TGTGCCAGCAGTGACCCTCGCAGAAACACTGAAGCTTTCTTT.

The CDR3 loop reads CAWSKTGGLYF. In DNA form, the CDR3 reads TGTGCCTGGTCGAAGACAGGGGGTCTGTACTTC. The J gene is TRBJ2-7, the V gene TRBV30, with 9 bases lining up with TRBD1. The CDR3 loop spans 11 amino acids. In germline, CDR1 is GTSNPN, CDR2 SVGIG (reference sequence). V lost 5 bases, J lost 12 bases, and 8 bases stayed unmatched.

This clone was detected only once. The rearrangement links TRBV6-2 or TRBV6-3 to TRBJ2-7, with TRBD2 as a possible D gene (5 bases). Germline-derived CDR1 and CDR2 are MNHEY and SVGEGT. V was cut by 2 bases and J by 3 bases, with 14 bases left in between. The CDR3 loop spans 15 amino acids. CDR3 DNA: TGTGCCAGCAGTTACGACGGGGTGGTCCACTACGAGCAGTACTTC. This sequence encodes CASSYDGVVHYEQYF.

The chain is built from TRBV18 and TRBJ2-5, with D possibly TRBD1 on 6 matching bases. The V end lost 3 bases, the J end lost 1 base, and 12 bases lay between the germline ends. The length of the CDR3 is 15 residues. Germline V CDR1 and CDR2: KGHSH, LQKENI. The CDR3 coding sequence is TGTGCCAGCTCACCGGTCGCAGGGGTCCAAGAGACCCAGTACTTC. It specifies CASSPVAGVQETQYF.

This clone was seen only a few times. The chain recombines TRBV27 with TRBJ1-1; 7 bases line up with TRBD1. J gave up 1 base and V 5 bases, and 4 bases lay outside the gene matches. Germline V gives CDR1 MNHEY, CDR2 SMNVEV (reference sequence). The CDR3 runs 14 residues. In DNA form, the CDR3 reads TGTGCCAGCAGTCCGGGGACAGCGAACACTGAAGCTTTCTTT. Its protein product is CASSPGTANTEAFF.

CDR3 bases: TGTGCCAGCAGTTACTCGGGACAGGTTACCTGGAACGAGCAGTACTTC. It specifies CASSYSGQVTWNEQYF. This chain joins TRBV6-5 and TRBJ2-7; TRBD1 agrees at 8 bases. The CDR3 sequence is 16 residues long. CDR1 MNHEY and CDR2 SVGAGI come from the germline V gene. V shed 0 bases, J shed 5 bases, and the junction held 9 bases outside the gene matches.

V and J are TRBV18 and TRBJ1-3, with D hard to call. The V end lost 3 bases, the J end lost 2 bases, and 17 bases lay between the germline ends. CDR1 KGHSH and CDR2 LQKENI come from the germline V gene. The CDR3 contains 17 residues. In DNA, the CDR3 is TGTGCCAGCTCACCTCAGAGGCCCACTATAGCTGGAAACACCATATATTTT. Translating it yields CASSPQRPTIAGNTIYF.

The chain is built from TRBV5-1 and TRBJ2-7; D might be TRBD1 (6 bases). The germline gives CDR1 SGHRS, CDR2 YFSETQ. V lost 4 bases to trimming and J lost 3 bases, with 14 bases between them. The CDR3 runs to 14 residues. Here the CDR3 DNA reads TGCGCCAGCAGCATCACAACAGGGAGCTACGAGCAGTACTTC. Its protein is CASSITTGSYEQYF.

The CDR3, as DNA: TGTGCCAGCAGCCCGGGACAGTTTTATAATTCACCCCTCCACTTT. It encodes CASSPGQFYNSPLHF. V and J are TRBV7-2 and TRBJ1-6; 7 bases map to TRBD1. The CDR3 is 15 amino acids. The J segment lost 4 bases and the V segment lost 5 bases, leaving 5 bases of the junction unmatched. The germline CDR1 and CDR2 sequences are SGHTA and FQGNSA.

CDR3 loop: CASSPRWTGVTYEQYF. The DNA for the CDR3 is TGTGCCAGCTCACCACGCTGGACAGGGGTCACCTACGAGCAGTACTTC. This chain links TRBV18 with TRBJ2-7; 9 nucleotides agree with TRBD1. Trimming took 1 base from V and 2 from J; bases not matched to a gene: 6. This CDR3 comprises 16 residues. Germline CDR1 reads KGHSH; CDR2 reads LQKENI.

The chain recombines TRBV5-1 with TRBJ2-7, with D tentatively TRBD2 (6 bases). Germline CDR1 reads SGHRS; CDR2 reads YFSETQ. V was shortened by 7 bases and J by 4 bases, with 15 bases between the two germline ends. This CDR3 has 13 residues. The CDR3 DNA reads as TGCGCCAGCGCGCCCAGGGCGGGGTACGAGCAGTACTTC. Its protein is CASAPRAGYEQYF.

V is TRBV5-1 and J is TRBJ1-5; D is uncertain. This CDR3 is 13 amino acids long. Per the germline V gene, CDR1 is SGHRS and CDR2 is YFSETQ. V gave up 2 bases and J gave up 5 bases, with 8 bases separating them. CDR3 bases: TGCGCCAGCAGCTTTGACGGGGATCAGCCCCAGCATTTT. This gives the protein CASSFDGDQPQHF.

The chain is built from TRBV9 and TRBJ2-1; 11 nucleotides line up with TRBD2. Germline assignment: CDR1 SGDLS and CDR2 YYNGEE. There are 15 residues in the CDR3. V trimming: 3 bases; J trimming: 4 bases; junction bases outside the gene matches: 3. The CDR3 DNA reads TGTGCCAGCAGCGGAACTAGCGGGGGTTACAATGAGCAGTTCTTC. It yields the protein CASSGTSGGYNEQFF.

The chain joins TRBV5-5 to TRBJ2-7, with a possible D match to TRBD1 (6 bases). Per the germline V gene, CDR1 is SGHKS and CDR2 is YYEKEE (reference sequence). Trimming shortened V by 4 bases and J by 6 bases, and 11 bases separated the two germline ends. The CDR3 consists of 12 residues. The CDR3 loop is CASSLPGAEQYF. For the CDR3, the DNA is TGTGCCAGCAGCCTCCCAGGGGCCGAGCAGTACTTC.

The chain combines TRBV28 with TRBJ1-4, with 10 nucleotides matching TRBD1. With 5 bases clipped from V and 3 bases from J, the junction kept 9 bases outside the gene matches. Per the germline V gene, CDR1 is MDHEN and CDR2 is SYDVKM. The CDR3 runs 17 residues. CDR3 bases: TGTGCCAGCAGTCCTCGACAGGGGGCGTCTCCTAATGAAAAACTGTTTTTT. Protein product: CASSPRQGASPNEKLFF. The variable domain in full, with the rest retrieved from reference TRBV28 and TRBJ1-4, is DVKVTQSSRYLVKRTGEKVFLECVQDMDHENMFWYRQDPGLGLRLIYFSYDVKMKEKGDIPEGYSVSREKKERFSLILESASTNQTSMYLCASSPRQGASPNEKLFFGSGTQLSVL.

V and J are TRBV7-6 and TRBJ2-5; tentatively, D is TRBD1 (5 bases). V was cut by 1 base and J by 3 bases, with 21 bases left in between. This CDR3 spans 18 amino acids. CDR1 and CDR2 from the germline V gene are SGHVS and FNYEAQ. The CDR3 reads CASSLGTTSRGLEETQYF. The CDR3 nucleotides are TGTGCCAGCAGCTTAGGAACGACGAGTAGGGGATTAGAAGAGACCCAGTACTTC.